The sequence of this T cell receptor (beta chain) was determined in a study of shared clonotypes between healthy human individuals. CCR7-negative CD45RA+ TemRA cells were pooled with CD45RO+ cells for CD8 memory. The test was conducted at deep level. Generated by immunoSEQ multiplex PCR, the TCRdb table keeps only in-frame clones and is missing some. The sample lists about 100,000 clones; 68% were seen once. To note about this clone: As yet, its antigen is unknown.

General study results and limits: Non-shared clonotypes were found to have lower generation probabilities than the clonotypes that were shared by all four of the sorted-subset donors. The study generally estimated greater richness for naive than memory subsets.

The receptor comes from a woman aged 25 to 45 in good health. Source material: memory CD8+ T cells sorted from blood. Regarding subset: CD45RO+ cells pooled with CCR7-negative TemRA cells.

This CDR3 is CASSRQINYGYTF. CDR3 nucleotides: TGTGCCAGCAGTCGACAGATTAACTATGGCTACACCTTC. The gene calls are TRBV6-5 and TRBJ1-2, with a weak D call TRBD1 (5 bases). The CDR3 has 13 amino acids. Germline V gene data show CDR1 as MNHEY and CDR2 as SVGAGI. The V end was cut by 5 bases, the J end by 1 base, with 8 bases between.